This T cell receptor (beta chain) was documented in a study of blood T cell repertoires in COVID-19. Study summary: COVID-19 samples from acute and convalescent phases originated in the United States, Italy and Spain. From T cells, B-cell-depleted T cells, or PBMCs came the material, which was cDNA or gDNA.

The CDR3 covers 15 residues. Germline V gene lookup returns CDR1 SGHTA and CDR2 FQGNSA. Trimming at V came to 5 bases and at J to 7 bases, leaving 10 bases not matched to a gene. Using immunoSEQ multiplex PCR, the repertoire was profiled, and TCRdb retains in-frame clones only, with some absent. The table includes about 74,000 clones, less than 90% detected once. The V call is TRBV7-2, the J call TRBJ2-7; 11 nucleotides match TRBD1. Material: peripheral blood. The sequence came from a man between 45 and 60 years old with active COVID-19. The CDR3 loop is CASSPLGQGAGEQYF. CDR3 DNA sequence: TGTGCCAGCAGCCCCCTAGGACAGGGGGCGGGGGAGCAGTACTTC. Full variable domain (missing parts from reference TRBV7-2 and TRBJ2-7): GAGVSQSPSNKVTEKGKDVELRCDPISGHTALYWYRQSLGQGLEFLIYFQGNSAPDKSGLPSDRFSAERTGGSVSTLTIQRTQQEDSAVYLCASSPLGQGAGEQYFGPGTRLTVT.